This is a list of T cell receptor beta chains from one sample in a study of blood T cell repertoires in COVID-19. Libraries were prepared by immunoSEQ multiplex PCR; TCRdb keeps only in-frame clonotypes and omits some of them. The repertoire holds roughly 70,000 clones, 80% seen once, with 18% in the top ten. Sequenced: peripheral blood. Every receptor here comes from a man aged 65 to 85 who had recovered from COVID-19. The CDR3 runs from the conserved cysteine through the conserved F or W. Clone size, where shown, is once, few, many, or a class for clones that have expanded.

CASSLVSGDNEQFF	TRBJ2-1	TRBV5-4	NA
CASSLGRRGYTF	TRBJ1-2	TRBV12-3/TRBV12-4	NA
CASSIWDSHTEAFF	TRBJ1-1	TRBV18	NA
CASSLRGNSNQPQHF	TRBJ1-5	TRBV7-2	NA
CASSLGYVDTTYEQYF	TRBJ2-7	TRBV13	NA
CASRDRTTYEQYF	TRBJ2-7	TRBV19	NA
CASSSPDRVGEETQYF	TRBJ2-5	TRBV7-9	NA
CASSLLGGDGEKLFF	TRBJ1-4	TRBV7-8	NA
CAISLAGTSSYEQYF	TRBJ2-7	TRBV10-3	NA
CASSLQEPSTDTQYF	TRBJ2-3	TRBV5-1	NA
CASSLGQDNEQFF	TRBJ2-1	TRBV7-9	NA
CASSLQGLGGETQYF	TRBJ2-5	TRBV7-2	NA
CASSLGQGRGATNEKLFF	TRBJ1-4	TRBV19	NA
CSASSTTQYF	TRBJ2-3	TRBV20-1	NA
CASGGALNTEAFF	TRBJ1-1	TRBV19	once
CASSPGTGGSGELFF	TRBJ2-2	TRBV5-4	NA
CASSPPGRASGGNYYQETQYF	TRBJ2-5	TRBV7-3	NA
CASSVSGDTQYF	TRBJ2-3	TRBV9	NA
CASSSVGGFSSYNEQFF	TRBJ2-1	TRBV7-2	NA
CASRGIQGSGNTIYF	TRBJ1-3	TRBV6-5	few
CASSQGWGTNEKLFF	TRBJ1-4	TRBV3-1/TRBV3-2	NA
CASSQDGGAINSPLHF	TRBJ1-6	TRBV4-3	NA
CASSYRGLGTGELFF	TRBJ2-2	TRBV6-5	NA
CASSSRTGYEQYF	TRBJ2-7	TRBV7-2	NA
CASSQILSGRNEQFF	TRBJ2-1	TRBV5-1	NA
CASSQEGGRINYGYTF	TRBJ1-2	TRBV4-2	NA
CASSFGRATGDTQYF	TRBJ2-3	TRBV7-2	NA
CASSSLPGQGQETQYF	TRBJ2-5	TRBV7-8	NA
CASSLVLRGLARADTQYF	TRBJ2-3	TRBV7-2	NA
CASSYDPAAGANVLTF	TRBJ2-6	TRBV6-5	NA
CASSMGTGSVHF	TRBJ1-6	TRBV19	NA
CASSHGASEQDNYGYTF	TRBJ1-2	TRBV5-5	few
CASRGQGNIQYF	TRBJ2-4	TRBV3-1/TRBV3-2	NA
CSVGGRGATNEKLFF	TRBJ1-4	TRBV29-1	NA
CASSGQGGHNEQFF	TRBJ2-1	TRBV19	NA
CASSPRTGGTEAFF	TRBJ1-1	TRBV6-5	NA
CASSYGQGANTGELFF	TRBJ2-2	TRBV5-1	NA
CASANTGSNQPQHF	TRBJ1-5	TRBV28	NA
CASSQFPGGVTEAFF	TRBJ1-1	TRBV3-1/TRBV3-2	NA
CASITNRANTEAFF	TRBJ1-1	TRBV6-5	NA
CASSFGQGDYEQYF	TRBJ2-7	TRBV5-1	NA
CASRVGPSNQPQHF	TRBJ1-5	TRBV5-1	NA
CASSLVPEGAKQYF	TRBJ2-7	TRBV7-2	NA
CASSSHLDSQVETQYF	TRBJ2-5	TRBV5-6	NA
CASSPWGSGSTRREQYF	TRBJ2-7	TRBV18	NA
CSASQVWRIGGSGNTIYF	TRBJ1-3	TRBV20-1	NA
CASSPLVSYGYTF	TRBJ1-2	TRBV3-1/TRBV3-2	NA
CASSLGELNTEAFF	TRBJ1-1	TRBV5-1	NA
CASSAGWGGPLTDTQYF	TRBJ2-3	TRBV4-1	NA
CASRSVEGNTEAFF	TRBJ1-1	TRBV7-9	once
CACSRDRTADTQYF	TRBJ2-3	TRBV30	NA
CASSGGSGRDTQYF	TRBJ2-3	TRBV5-4	NA
CASGSASMSGGGGTQYF	TRBJ2-5	TRBV12-5	NA
CASSQGLRREKLFF	TRBJ1-4	TRBV4-1	NA
CASGDRGPDTQYF	TRBJ2-3	TRBV11-2	NA
CASSRTGLNTEAFF	TRBJ1-1	TRBV28	NA
CASSLRDRGRSNQPQHF	TRBJ1-5	TRBV5-6	NA